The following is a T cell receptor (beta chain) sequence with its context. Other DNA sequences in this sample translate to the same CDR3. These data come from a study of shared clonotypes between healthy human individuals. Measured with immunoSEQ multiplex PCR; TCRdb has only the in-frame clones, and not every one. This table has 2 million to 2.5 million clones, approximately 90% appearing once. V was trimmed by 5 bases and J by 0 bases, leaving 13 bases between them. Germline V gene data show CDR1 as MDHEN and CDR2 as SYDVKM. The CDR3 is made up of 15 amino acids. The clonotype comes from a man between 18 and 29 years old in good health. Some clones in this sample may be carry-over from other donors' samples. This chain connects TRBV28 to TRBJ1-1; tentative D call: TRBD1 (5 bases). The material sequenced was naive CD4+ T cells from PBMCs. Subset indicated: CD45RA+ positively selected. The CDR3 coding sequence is TGTGCCAGCAGTCTTTTGGGACGGCTGAACACTGAAGCTTTCTTT. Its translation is CASSLLGRLNTEAFF. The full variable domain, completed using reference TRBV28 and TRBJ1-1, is DVKVTQSSRYLVKRTGEKVFLECVQDMDHENMFWYRQDPGLGLRLIYFSYDVKMKEKGDIPEGYSVSREKKERFSLILESASTNQTSMYLCASSLLGRLNTEAFFGQGTRLTVV.